The TCR beta chain under discussion was sequenced for a study of T cell responses to AZD1222 COVID-19 vaccine. Profiling relied on immunoSEQ multiplex PCR, and the TCRdb table lists in-frame clones only, not all of them. Here the sample spans around 220,000 clones, around 94% being singletons. CDR3 length: 14 amino acids. Deletions cut 0 bases from V and 4 bases from J, with 8 bases between. The germline gives CDR1 SGHRS, CDR2 YFSETQ. V is TRBV5-1 and J is TRBJ1-3; D might be TRBD1 (5 bases). The input for sequencing was peripheral blood, taken 28 days after the second dose of the MenACWY control vaccine. The TCR sequence derives from an adult who received the MenACWY meningococcal vaccine as a control. The DNA for the CDR3 is TGCGCCAGCAGCTTGGGTAGGGACGGAAACACCATATATTTT. Protein sequence: CASSLGRDGNTIYF.